Each of the 6 T cell receptor beta chains below was sequenced from the same sample in a study of T cell responses to AZD1222 COVID-19 vaccine. Libraries were prepared by immunoSEQ multiplex PCR; TCRdb keeps only in-frame clonotypes and omits some of them. The sample holds roughly 100,000 clones, around 90% seen once. The specimen was peripheral blood, collected 28 days after the second AZD1222 dose. These receptors all stem from an adult who received the AZD1222 COVID-19 vaccine.

The chain couples TRBV27 to TRBJ1-3, with D unresolved. The CDR3 spans 14 residues. Trimming left V 3 bases short and J 2 bases short, with 8 bases between. Germline V gives CDR1 MNHEY, CDR2 SMNVEV (reference sequence). The CDR3, as DNA: TGTGCCAGCAGTTTCTCGAGAGCTGGAAACACCATATATTTT. Translating gives CASSFSRAGNTIYF.

The gene calls are TRBV15 and TRBJ1-5; D is undetermined. CDR1 is LNHNV and CDR2 is YYDKDF in the germline V gene (reference sequence). The ends were cut back, 0 bases at V and 5 bases at J, with 8 bases in the middle. The CDR3 has 14 amino acids. This CDR3 is CATSRDPGDQPQHF. The DNA for the CDR3 is TGTGCCACCAGCAGAGACCCCGGCGATCAGCCCCAGCATTTT.

This rearrangement joins TRBV30 to TRBJ1-1; D not certain. The CDR3 covers 14 residues. The germline gives CDR1 GTSNPN, CDR2 SVGIG (reference sequence). V gave up 0 bases and J gave up 4 bases, with 12 bases separating them. The CDR3 region has the DNA TGTGCCTGGAGTGTTACCGTGGGGAGCACTGAAGCTTTCTTT. The encoded protein is CAWSVTVGSTEAFF.

V is TRBV20-1 and J is TRBJ2-7; 9 bases are shared with TRBD2. The length of the CDR3 is 13 residues. CDR1 is DFQATT, CDR2 SNEGSKA, per germline (reference sequence). V dropped 3 bases and J dropped 5; count of bases not matched to a gene: 5. The CDR3 here is CSASFVAGDEQYF. The CDR3 coding sequence is TGCAGTGCTAGTTTTGTAGCGGGAGACGAGCAGTACTTC.

Concerning this clone itself: Additional DNA sequences in this sample encode the identical CDR3. This rearrangement joins TRBV27 to TRBJ2-7; D uncertain. CDR3 length: 11 amino acids. Per the germline V gene, CDR1 is MNHEY and CDR2 is SMNVEV (reference sequence). Trimming left V 4 bases short and J 7 bases short, with 8 bases between. The CDR3 bases are TGTGCCAGCAGTTCCCTTTATGAGCAGTACTTC. Translated: CASSSLYEQYF.

This chain uses TRBV9 with TRBJ2-1, with D maybe TRBD2 (6 bases). This CDR3 is built from 19 residues. The germline V gene encodes CDR1 SGDLS and CDR2 YYNGEE. Trimming took 2 bases from V and 0 from J, leaving 21 bases between them. The CDR3 here is CASSVGVVGRATSYNEQFF. The CDR3 DNA is TGTGCCAGCAGCGTGGGAGTGGTCGGGAGAGCCACCTCCTACAATGAGCAGTTCTTC.